The next 15 T cell receptor beta chains were all read from a single sample in a study of blood T cell repertoires in COVID-19. The table came from immunoSEQ multiplex PCR; TCRdb's copy has only in-frame clones and leaves some out. The sample lists more than 200,000 clones, roughly 80% occurring once. The sequenced material came from peripheral blood. These receptors all stem from a woman aged 80 or over with COVID-19, enrolled during active disease.

This chain joins TRBV7-2 and TRBJ2-6; 8 bases agree with TRBD2. The CDR3 runs 17 residues. The trim removed 2 bases at V and 0 bases at J, leaving 3 bases unmatched. CDR1 is SGHTA, CDR2 FQGNSA, per germline. As DNA, the CDR3 is TGTGCCAGCAGCTTACCCGGGGGGGGCTCTGGGGCCAACGTCCTGACTTTC. The encoded protein is CASSLPGGGSGANVLTF. Based on the CDR3 plus reference TRBV7-2 and TRBJ2-6, the full variable domain is GAGVSQSPSNKVTEKGKDVELRCDPISGHTALYWYRQSLGQGLEFLIYFQGNSAPDKSGLPSDRFSAERTGGSVSTLTIQRTQQEDSAVYLCASSLPGGGSGANVLTFGAGSRLTVL.

The genes are TRBV28 and TRBJ1-4, with a weak D call TRBD1 (5 bases). Looked up from germline, CDR1 is MDHEN and CDR2 is SYDVKM. The CDR3 has 15 residues. V lost 3 bases and J 2 bases, leaving 10 bases between the germline ends. CDR3 sequence reads: CASSLSAGTNEKLFF. CDR3 DNA sequence: TGTGCCAGCAGTTTGTCGGCAGGGACTAATGAAAAACTGTTTTTT.

This rearrangement joins TRBV7-9 to TRBJ2-7, with TRBD1 matching 7 bases. The CDR3 covers 15 residues. V was clipped by 5 bases and J by 0 bases; unmatched bases: 7. Germline loops: CDR1 SEHNR, CDR2 FQNEAQ (reference sequence). In nucleotides, the CDR3 is TGTGCCAGCAGCCTCCCGGGACAGCCCTCCTACGAGCAGTACTTC. It is translated as CASSLPGQPSYEQYF.

The rearrangement uses TRBV5-1 and TRBJ2-7, with D unclear. The CDR3 extends over 12 amino acids. Germline V gene data show CDR1 as SGHRS and CDR2 as YFSETQ. V lost 3 bases, J lost 1 base, and 5 bases lay in between. CDR3 nucleotide sequence: TGCGCCAGCAGCTCCCAGTCCTACGAGCAGTACTTC. Its protein product is CASSSQSYEQYF.

This clone was detected a few times. The CDR3 DNA sequence: TGTGCCAGCAGTTATCAGTTGCGGGACACAGATACGCAGTATTTT. Amino acid sequence: CASSYQLRDTDTQYF. The chain recombines TRBV6-2 or TRBV6-3 with TRBJ2-3; perhaps TRBD2 as D (6 bases). The V end lost 3 bases, the J end lost 2 bases, and 12 bases lay between the germline ends. There are 15 residues in the CDR3. CDR1 and CDR2 from the germline V gene are MNHEY and SVGEGT.

This clone was seen just once. The chain employs TRBV24-1 and TRBJ1-5; D is possibly TRBD1 (5 bases). Trimming removed 3 bases at V and 0 bases at J, with 8 bases between. Germline V lookup: CDR1 KGHDR, CDR2 SFDVKD. The CDR3 covers 15 residues. The CDR3 DNA is TGTGCCACCAGTGATAAGACAGATAGCAATCAGCCCCAGCATTTT. Its protein is CATSDKTDSNQPQHF.

This chain connects TRBV15 to TRBJ2-5; tentative D call: TRBD2 (5 bases). Germline-derived CDR1 and CDR2 are LNHNV and YYDKDF (reference sequence). With 5 bases removed from V and 6 bases from J, the gap between germline ends came to 22 bases. The CDR3 loop spans 16 amino acids. The CDR3 nucleotides are TGTGCCACCAGCCCCTCGGCGGGCAAGCAGGTGAAGACCCAGTACTTC. It encodes CATSPSAGKQVKTQYF. Together with reference TRBV15 and TRBJ2-5, the CDR3 gives the full variable domain: DAMVIQNPRYQVTQFGKPVTLSCSQTLNHNVMYWYQQKSSQAPKLLFHYYDKDFNNEADTPDNFQSRRPNTSFCFLDIRSPGLGDTAMYLCATSPSAGKQVKTQYFGPGTRLLVL.

There are a few counts of this clone. The chain has TRBV10-3 and TRBJ1-1; D may be TRBD1 (5 bases). The length of the CDR3 is 14 residues. V was clipped by 5 bases and J by 0 bases, with 10 bases between them. In germline, CDR1 is ENHRY, CDR2 SYGVKD. CDR3 in DNA: TGTGCCATCAGTTTGTCAGGGATGAACACTGAAGCTTTCTTT. Translation gives CAISLSGMNTEAFF.

The V gene is TRBV20-1, the J gene TRBJ2-1; tentatively, D is TRBD1 (6 bases). The CDR3 has 11 amino acids. Trimming cost V 8 bases and J 11 bases, with 16 bases left between them. Germline V CDR1 and CDR2: DFQATT, SNEGSKA (reference sequence). The CDR3 sequence: CSSPVGQKQFF. CDR3 nucleotide sequence: TGCAGTTCCCCAGTAGGACAGAAGCAGTTCTTC.

CDR3 loop: CASRWDSLYGYTF. CDR3 sequence (DNA): TGTGCCAGCAGGTGGGACAGTCTCTATGGCTACACCTTC. The rearrangement links TRBV5-4 to TRBJ1-2, with 7 bases matching TRBD1. J was trimmed by 4 bases and V by 5 bases; bases with no gene match: 5. The CDR3 is 13 residues long. Germline-derived CDR1 and CDR2 are SGHNT and YYREEE (reference sequence).

There are a few counts of this clone. V and J are TRBV6-5 and TRBJ2-1; 10 bases match TRBD2. This CDR3 spans 15 amino acids. Germline loops: CDR1 MNHEY, CDR2 SVGAGI. The V gene end was trimmed by 8 bases and the J gene end by 2 bases; junction bases not matched to a gene: 6. The CDR3 reads CASLIAGGTYNEQFF. The CDR3 nucleotides are TGTGCCAGCCTTATAGCGGGGGGAACCTACAATGAGCAGTTCTTC.

This clone was recorded once. The V and J genes are TRBV15 and TRBJ1-5; no firm D call. The germline V gene has CDR1 LNHNV and CDR2 YYDKDF (reference sequence). The V end was cut by 0 bases, the J end by 5 bases, with 11 bases between. The CDR3 has 15 amino acids. The CDR3 DNA follows: TGTGCCACCAGCAGAGAAGGGAGGGCCCATCAGCCCCAGCATTTT. Translation: CATSREGRAHQPQHF. Looking up the rest from reference TRBV15 and TRBJ1-5 gives the full variable domain: DAMVIQNPRYQVTQFGKPVTLSCSQTLNHNVMYWYQQKSSQAPKLLFHYYDKDFNNEADTPDNFQSRRPNTSFCFLDIRSPGLGDTAMYLCATSREGRAHQPQHFGDGTRLSIL.

This clone was counted once. The CDR3 nucleotides are TGTGCCTGGAGACGGACAACGGAAGCTTTCTTT. Translated, it gives CAWRRTTEAFF. The chain employs TRBV30 and TRBJ1-1; a weak D match, TRBD1 (5 bases). Trimming removed 3 bases from V and 8 bases from J, with 10 bases in between. The CDR3 totals 11 residues. Germline assignment: CDR1 GTSNPN and CDR2 SVGIG (reference sequence). Combining the CDR3 with reference TRBV30 and TRBJ1-1 gives the whole variable domain SQTIHQWPATLVQPVGSPLSLECTVEGTSNPNLYWYRQAAGRGLQLLFYSVGIGQISSEVPQNLSASRPQDRQFILSSKKLLLSDSGFYLCAWRRTTEAFFGQGTRLTVV.

The rearrangement links TRBV6-5 to TRBJ1-1; D remains ambiguous. Trimming took 0 bases from V and 1 from J, leaving 6 bases between them. Germline CDR1 is MNHEY and CDR2 is SVGAGI. The CDR3 runs 14 residues. DNA for the CDR3: TGTGCCAGCAGTTACTCGAGTCAGAACACTGAAGCTTTCTTT. It specifies CASSYSSQNTEAFF.

The V and J genes are TRBV19 and TRBJ1-5, with D perhaps matching TRBD1 (6 bases). Looked up from germline, CDR1 is LNHDA and CDR2 is SQIVND (reference sequence). The CDR3 has 14 amino acids. Trimming stripped 10 bases from V and 0 bases from J, with 13 bases between. CDR3 in amino acids: CATRTEISNQPQHF. The CDR3 bases are TGTGCCACCCGGACAGAGATTAGCAATCAGCCCCAGCATTTT.